Listed here is a single TCR beta chain. The CDR3 spans 19 residues. Trimming shortened V by 5 bases and J by 0 bases, and 24 bases separated the two germline ends. The germline gives CDR1 LNHDA, CDR2 SQIVND (reference sequence). Source study methods: By means of reference gene primer amplification, nucleated cell counts were estimated. TCRdb keeps only in-frame clones here, not all; method: immunoSEQ multiplex PCR. The DNA was the basis for D and trimming; V, J and clone size are from that table. There are 20,000 or so clones in the sample; roughly 86% occur only once, and approximately 5% lies in the top ten. The data belong to a study of blood T cell repertoires in COVID-19. The overall study: COVID-19 samples, acute and convalescent, were from the United States, Italy and Spain.

Sequencing was carried out using peripheral blood. The receptor was isolated from a man aged 45-60 years with active COVID-19. This sequence joins TRBV19 and TRBJ2-3; a weak D match, TRBD2 (6 bases). The CDR3 coding sequence is TGTGCCAGTAGTGCCCCCCGGGGGAAGGGAACAACTAGCACAGATACGCAGTATTTT. Protein product: CASSAPRGKGTTSTDTQYF. The full variable domain, in which reference TRBV19 and TRBJ2-3 provide the parts outside the CDR3, is DGGITQSPKYLFRKEGQNVTLSCEQNLNHDAMYWYRQDPGQGLRLIYYSQIVNDFQKGDIAEGYSVSREKKESFPLTVTSAQKNPTAFYLCASSAPRGKGTTSTDTQYFGPGTRLTVL.